The 8 T cell receptor beta chains presented below share a single source sample, sequenced in a study of chemoradiotherapy in HPV16-positive cancers. Measured with immunoSEQ multiplex PCR; TCRdb has only the in-frame clones, and not every one. The sample yields some 14,000 clones, about four fifths seen once. The sample was acquired from a patient who underwent chemoradiotherapy. These receptors all come from a human donor with HPV-associated anogenital cancer.

The V call is TRBV9, the J call TRBJ2-6; the D gene could be TRBD1 or TRBD2 (6 bases each). The CDR3 is 17 amino acids. Germline assignment: CDR1 SGDLS and CDR2 YYNGEE. The ends were cut back, 4 bases at V and 0 bases at J, with 14 bases in the middle. This chain's CDR3 is CASSKEGGISGANVLTF. The CDR3 DNA follows: TGTGCCAGCAGCAAAGAAGGGGGGATCTCTGGGGCCAACGTCCTGACTTTC.

The genes are TRBV7-2 and TRBJ1-2, with TRBD1 matching over 7 bases. The V gene end was trimmed by 5 bases and the J gene end by 3 bases; junction bases not matched to a gene: 6. This CDR3 is built from 14 residues. The germline CDR1 and CDR2 sequences are SGHTA and FQGNSA. The CDR3 loop is CASSATGTDYGYTF. The CDR3 region has the DNA TGTGCCAGCAGCGCGACCGGGACAGACTATGGCTACACCTTC.

The chain carries TRBV19 and TRBJ2-3; 11 bases are shared with TRBD2. Germline V gene lookup returns CDR1 LNHDA and CDR2 SQIVND (reference sequence). Germline trimming cut 9 bases from V and 7 bases from J; bases unmatched to any gene: 9. The CDR3 is made up of 14 amino acids. DNA for the CDR3: TGTGCCAGCGCGGTAGCGGGGGGGGACCATACGCAGTATTTT. Its translation: CASAVAGGDHTQYF.

The chain recombines TRBV4-1 with TRBJ1-4; TRBD1 matches at 9 bases. This CDR3 contains 14 residues. CDR1 is MGHRA and CDR2 is YSYEKL in the germline V gene. Trimming cost V 5 bases and J 5 bases; bases outside gene matches: 3. CDR3 in amino acids: CASSWGQGNEKLFF. The DNA for the CDR3 is TGCGCCAGCAGCTGGGGACAGGGAAATGAAAAACTGTTTTTT.

The V call is TRBV9, the J call TRBJ2-5; D may be TRBD2 (6 bases). This CDR3 contains 13 residues. The V gene lost 4 bases and the J gene lost 2 bases, with 9 bases spanning the gap. Germline V lookup: CDR1 SGDLS, CDR2 YYNGEE. CDR3 nucleotide sequence: TGTGCCAGCAGCCGGGGACTTCAAGAGACCCAGTACTTC. Encoded protein: CASSRGLQETQYF.

V usage is TRBV19 and J usage is TRBJ1-1; D is uncertain. This CDR3 is built from 15 residues. Germline V gene lookup returns CDR1 LNHDA and CDR2 SQIVND (reference sequence). Trimming removed 5 bases from V and 1 base from J, with 14 bases in between. CDR3 nucleotides: TGTGCCAGTAGTGGAAGGCGCCCCAGGAACACTGAAGCTTTCTTT. This sequence encodes CASSGRRPRNTEAFF.

V gene TRBV11-2 combines with J gene TRBJ1-3; D remains unclear. The CDR3 loop spans 15 amino acids. Germline V gene lookup returns CDR1 SGHAT and CDR2 FQNNGV. Trimming took off 10 bases at V and 1 base at J, with 17 bases between the two ends. The CDR3 protein is CATRWLRNSGNTIYF. Written as DNA, the CDR3 is TGTGCCACGCGTTGGTTGCGGAATTCTGGAAACACCATATATTTT.

This clone was detected a few times. The chain has TRBV5-4 and TRBJ2-3, with no clear D. The CDR3 is 13 residues long. V was shortened by 0 bases and J by 4 bases, with 6 bases between the two germline ends. Germline CDR1 reads SGHNT; CDR2 reads YYREEE (reference sequence). The CDR3 sequence: CASSLGEADTQYF. In nucleotides, the CDR3 is TGTGCCAGCAGCTTGGGGGAAGCAGATACGCAGTATTTT.